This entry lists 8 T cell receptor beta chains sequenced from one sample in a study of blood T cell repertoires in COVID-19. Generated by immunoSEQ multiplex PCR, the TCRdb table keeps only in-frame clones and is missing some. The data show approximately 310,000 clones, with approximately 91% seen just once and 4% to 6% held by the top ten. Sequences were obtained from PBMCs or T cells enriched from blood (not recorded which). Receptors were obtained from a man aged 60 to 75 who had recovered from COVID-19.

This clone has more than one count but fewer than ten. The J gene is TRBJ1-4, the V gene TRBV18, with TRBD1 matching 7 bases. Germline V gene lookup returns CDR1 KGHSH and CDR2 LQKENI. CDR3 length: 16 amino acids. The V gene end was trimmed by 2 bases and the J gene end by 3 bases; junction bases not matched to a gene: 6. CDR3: CASSPKSQGANEKLFF. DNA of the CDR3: TGTGCCAGCTCACCAAAATCCCAGGGGGCTAATGAAAAACTGTTTTTT.

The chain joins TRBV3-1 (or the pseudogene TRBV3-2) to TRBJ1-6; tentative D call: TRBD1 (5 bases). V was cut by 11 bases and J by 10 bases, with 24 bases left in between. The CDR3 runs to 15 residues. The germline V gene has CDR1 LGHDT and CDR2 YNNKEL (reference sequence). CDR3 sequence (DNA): TGTGCCTACCCCCAGGGTGATAATCGAGAATCACCCCTCCACTTT. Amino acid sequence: CAYPQGDNRESPLHF.

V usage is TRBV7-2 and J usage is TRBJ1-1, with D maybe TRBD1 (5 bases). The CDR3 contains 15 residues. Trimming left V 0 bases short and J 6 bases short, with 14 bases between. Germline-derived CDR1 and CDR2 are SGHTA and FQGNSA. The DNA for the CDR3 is TGTGCCAGCAGCTTAGCCTACGGGGGTAGAGCTGAAGCTTTCTTT. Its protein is CASSLAYGGRAEAFF.

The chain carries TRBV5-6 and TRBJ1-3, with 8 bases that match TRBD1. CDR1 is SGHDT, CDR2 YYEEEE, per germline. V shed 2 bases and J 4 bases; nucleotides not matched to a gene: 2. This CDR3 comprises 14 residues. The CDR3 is CASSLQGVGNTIYF. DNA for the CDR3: TGTGCCAGCAGCTTACAGGGGGTCGGAAACACCATATATTTT.

The CDR3 spells CASRWDRLNEQFF. The CDR3 nucleotides are TGTGCCAGCAGATGGGACAGGCTGAATGAGCAGTTCTTC. The V and J genes are TRBV2 and TRBJ2-1, with 8 bases that match TRBD1. J lost 7 bases, V lost 6 bases, and 5 bases had no gene match. Germline V lookup: CDR1 SNHLY, CDR2 FYNNEI. The CDR3 totals 13 residues. The whole variable domain, remainder taken from reference TRBV2 and TRBJ2-1, is EPEVTQTPSHQVTQMGQEVILRCVPISNHLYFYWYRQILGQKVEFLVSFYNNEISEKSEIFDDQFSVERPDGSNFTLKIRSTKLEDSAMYFCASRWDRLNEQFFGPGTRLTVL.

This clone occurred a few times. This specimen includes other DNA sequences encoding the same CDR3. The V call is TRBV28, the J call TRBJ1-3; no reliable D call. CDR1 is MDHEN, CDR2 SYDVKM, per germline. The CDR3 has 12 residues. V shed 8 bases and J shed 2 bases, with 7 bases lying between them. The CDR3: CASRGPGNTIYF. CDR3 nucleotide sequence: TGTGCCAGCCGTGGGCCTGGAAACACCATATATTTT.

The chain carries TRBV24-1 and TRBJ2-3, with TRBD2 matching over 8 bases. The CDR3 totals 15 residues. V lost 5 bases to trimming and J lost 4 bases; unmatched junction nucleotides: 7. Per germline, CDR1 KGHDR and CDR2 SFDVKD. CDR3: CATSGLSGGADTQYF. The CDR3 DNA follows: TGTGCCACCAGTGGACTAAGCGGGGGTGCAGATACGCAGTATTTT.

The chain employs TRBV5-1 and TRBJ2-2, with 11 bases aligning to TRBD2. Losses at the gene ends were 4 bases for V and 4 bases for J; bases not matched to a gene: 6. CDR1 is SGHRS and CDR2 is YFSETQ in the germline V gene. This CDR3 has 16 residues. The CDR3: CASSILTSGITGELFF. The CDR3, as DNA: TGCGCCAGCAGCATACTGACTAGCGGGATCACCGGGGAGCTGTTTTTT.